One TCR beta chain is described in this entry. The data stem from a study of cytomegalovirus exposure and HLA in healthy donors. Turning to the study itself: The Caucasian-associated ancestry cluster contained approximately 81% of the approximately 400 genotyped donors.

Vbeta (60) and Jbeta (13) primers were used in the PCR. Sequenced by immunoSEQ multiplex PCR; TCRdb stores in-frame clones only, minus some. The sample includes over 200,000 clones, approximately 82% seen only once; the top ten take 0.58%. This receptor was taken from a woman aged 35 to 49 in good health and CMV-seronegative. Sequenced: PBMCs.

The chain's CDR3 is CASSHQRGRLNIQYF. CDR3 bases: TGTGCCAGCAGTCATCAGCGGGGGAGATTAAACATTCAGTACTTC. The chain links TRBV28 to TRBJ2-4, with 8 positions matching TRBD2. V shed 5 bases, J shed 6 bases, and the junction held 9 bases outside the gene matches. The CDR3 is made up of 15 amino acids. The germline CDR1 and CDR2 sequences are MDHEN and SYDVKM.